The sequence of this T cell receptor (beta chain) was determined in a study of CD8+ T cells in alopecia areata. Findings and caveats of the study: Many expanded lesional clones remained in scalp and blood on tofacitinib.

The sequencing template was cDNA reverse transcribed from extracted RNA. TCRdb's table, derived via immunoSEQ multiplex PCR, lists solely in-frame clones and lacks some. The sample has about 220,000 clones; about 50% are singletons. As to treatment: oral pan-JAK inhibitor, 5-10 mg twice daily. Alopecia areata patients provided lesional scalp punch biopsies and peripheral blood, both collected for the study. Germline lookup yields CDR1 GTSNPN and CDR2 SVGIG (reference sequence). With 4 bases removed from V and 8 bases from J, the gap between germline ends came to 15 bases. CDR3 length: 13 residues. About this clone itself: The target antigen is unknown.

This chain connects TRBV30 to TRBJ1-3; D is ambiguous. This TCR came from a human donor with alopecia areata. The material was CD4+ T cells sorted from blood, obtained at week 4, from a patient treated with tofacitinib. The CDR3 here is CAWNGRGRDTIYF. For the CDR3, the DNA is TGTGCCTGGAACGGACGGGGAAGGGACACCATATATTTT.